The sequence of this T cell receptor (beta chain) was determined in a study of OX40 agonist ivuxolimab in advanced cancers. Study-wide results and caveats: Among the lowest peripheral clonal expansion occurred in 0.1-3.0 mg/kg partial responders.

Sequenced by immunoSEQ multiplex PCR; TCRdb stores in-frame clones only, minus some. The sample lists fewer than 25,000 clones; roughly 80% were seen once. Turning to this clone: Its antigen is undetermined.

This CDR3 spans 14 amino acids. V lost 2 bases, J lost 3 bases, and 7 bases lay in between. From germline, CDR1 is SNHLY and CDR2 FYNNEI. This chain links TRBV2 with TRBJ1-4; D is ambiguous. The sequence came from an adult with an advanced solid tumor such as melanoma, head and neck, liver or kidney cancer. Sequences were derived from CD4+ or CD8+ T cells sorted from blood, sampled in a trial of the OX40 agonist ivuxolimab. The CDR3 region is CASSESGANEKLFF. The CDR3 DNA sequence: TGTGCCAGCAGTGAATCTGGGGCTAATGAAAAACTGTTTTTT.